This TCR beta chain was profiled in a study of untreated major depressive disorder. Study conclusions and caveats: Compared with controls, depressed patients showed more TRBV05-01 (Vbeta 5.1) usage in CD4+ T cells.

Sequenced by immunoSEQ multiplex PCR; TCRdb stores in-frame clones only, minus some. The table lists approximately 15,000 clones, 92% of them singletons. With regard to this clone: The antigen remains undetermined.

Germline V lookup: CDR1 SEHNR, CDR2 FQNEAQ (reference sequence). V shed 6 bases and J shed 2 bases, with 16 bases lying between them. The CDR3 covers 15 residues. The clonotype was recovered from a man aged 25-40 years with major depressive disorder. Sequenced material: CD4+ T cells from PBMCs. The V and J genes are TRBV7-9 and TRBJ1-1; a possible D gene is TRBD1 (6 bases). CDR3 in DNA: TGTGCCAGCAGTCATACGGGACACCCAAACACTGAAGCTTTCTTT. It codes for CASSHTGHPNTEAFF.